This record covers a single T cell receptor (beta chain). This record comes from a study of cytomegalovirus exposure and HLA in healthy donors. CDR1 is MNHNS and CDR2 is SASEGT in the germline V gene. The CDR3 spans 14 residues. Trimming cost V 6 bases and J 9 bases, with 18 bases left between them. 13 Jbeta primers and 60 Vbeta primers were used for the PCR. Data came from immunoSEQ multiplex PCR; TCRdb stores just in-frame clones and leaves some out. The top ten clones hold 7% of a sample with about 160,000 clones, roughly 80% of them seen once. Source material: PBMCs. The clonotype originates from a woman in her twenties or thirties in good health and CMV-seropositive. V and J are TRBV6-1 and TRBJ1-5; D remains ambiguous. CDR3 DNA: TGTGCCAGCAGGGCAGTGCAGGATACAAGGCCCCAGCATTTT. Protein: CASRAVQDTRPQHF.